These 12 T cell receptor beta chains were sequenced from one sample in a study of response to subunit inactivated influenza vaccine. TCRdb used MiXCR to reprocess the RT-PCR reads, holding one entry per CDR3 protein. The data contain 550,000 to 800,000 distinct CDR3 sequences, approximately 14% of them seen just once; the ten biggest clones take up roughly 11%. The material was PBMCs from blood, obtained 12 days after vaccination. The receptors shown here come from a man aged 45-60 years who received an inactivated influenza vaccine.

This clonotype was detected only a few times. The genes are TRBV7-2 and TRBJ2-7, with TRBD1 identical over 7 bases. Germline CDR1 and CDR2: SGHTA and FQGNSA. The CDR3 runs to 14 residues. J lost 3 bases, V lost 5 bases, and 7 bases had no gene match. CDR3: CASSQGQSFYEQYF. In DNA, the CDR3 is TGTGCCAGCAGCCAGGGACAGTCATTCTACGAGCAGTACTTC.

This clonotype appeared once. The chain couples TRBV7-2 to TRBJ2-2, with 10 bases matching TRBD2. The CDR3 has 16 amino acids. The J segment lost 7 bases and the V segment lost 6 bases, leaving 11 bases of the junction unmatched. Per germline, CDR1 SGHTA and CDR2 FQGNSA. This CDR3 is CASRERAGGRLGELFF. The CDR3 DNA reads as TGTGCCAGCAGAGAAAGAGCGGGGGGGCGGCTCGGGGAGCTGTTTTTT.

This clonotype was counted a few times. The chain has TRBV28 and TRBJ2-2, with TRBD2 matching over 11 bases. Germline loops: CDR1 MDHEN, CDR2 SYDVKM. This CDR3 region has 17 residues. The V gene end was trimmed by 6 bases and the J gene end by 8 bases; junction bases not matched to a gene: 14. CDR3 DNA sequence: TGTGCCAGCAGCTCCTATAGCGGGAGGGCCGGTGGAGGGGAGCTGTTTTTT. Amino acids: CASSSYSGRAGGGELFF.

The rearrangement joins TRBV5-5 to TRBJ1-1; D perhaps matches TRBD1 (6 bases). The CDR3 runs 17 residues. The germline gives CDR1 SGHKS, CDR2 YYEKEE (reference sequence). V was trimmed by 0 bases and J by 4 bases, leaving 19 bases between them. CDR3 coding DNA: TGTGCCAGCAGCTTGGACCCCGGAACAGGGAGGATCACTGAAGCTTTCTTT. Its protein is CASSLDPGTGRITEAFF.

Ten or more counts support this clonotype. The chain employs TRBV12-3 or TRBV12-4 and TRBJ1-2; D ambiguous. There are 13 residues in the CDR3. The germline V and J ends were trimmed by 5 bases and 4 bases, with 11 bases remaining between them. In DNA, the CDR3 is TGTGCCAGCAGTCCTGGGCCCCCCTATGGCTACACCTTC. It translates to CASSPGPPYGYTF.

This clonotype occurred a few times. The rearrangement links TRBV4-3 to TRBJ2-3; a possible D gene is TRBD2 (5 bases). Germline V lookup: CDR1 LGHNA, CDR2 YSLEER. The CDR3 has 14 residues. With 4 bases removed from V and 2 bases from J, the gap between germline ends came to 10 bases. CDR3 DNA sequence: TGCGCCAGCAGCCTCAGGAGGCACACAGATACGCAGTATTTT. Protein product: CASSLRRHTDTQYF.

This clonotype showed up just a few times. This chain uses TRBV15 with TRBJ1-1; D gene uncertain. Trimming removed 5 bases from V and 1 base from J, with 5 bases in between. There are 12 residues in the CDR3. Germline V gene lookup returns CDR1 LNHNV and CDR2 YYDKDF (reference sequence). The CDR3: CATSEGNTEAFF. The CDR3 DNA reads TGTGCCACCAGCGAGGGGAACACTGAAGCTTTCTTT.

The rearrangement links TRBV18 to TRBJ2-2; a weak D match, TRBD1 (6 bases). CDR3 length equals 16 residues. Germline-derived CDR1 and CDR2 are KGHSH and LQKENI. Trimming took off 4 bases at V and 2 bases at J, with 14 bases between the two ends. CDR3 sequence reads: CASSQNREINTGELFF. As DNA, the CDR3 is TGTGCCAGCTCACAGAACAGGGAAATAAACACCGGGGAGCTGTTTTTT.

The chain employs TRBV6-1 and TRBJ2-2; D remains unclear. V dropped 6 bases and J dropped 2 bases, with 13 bases sitting between them. The CDR3 contains 15 residues. Germline lookup yields CDR1 MNHNS and CDR2 SASEGT. As DNA, the CDR3 is TGTGCCAGCAGCCCGAGAAATATTAACACCGGGGAGCTGTTTTTT. Amino acid sequence: CASSPRNINTGELFF.

At least ten counts were recorded for this clonotype. This chain connects TRBV29-1 to TRBJ2-3, with 9 bases aligning to TRBD1. Germline CDR1 reads SQVTM; CDR2 reads ANQGSEA. The CDR3 loop spans 14 amino acids. The V and J ends lost 8 bases and 0 bases, in that order; junction bases with no gene match: 6. The CDR3 is CSSGQGLSTDTQYF. The CDR3 nucleotides are TGCAGCAGCGGACAGGGGTTAAGCACAGATACGCAGTATTTT.

The chain has TRBV29-1 and TRBJ2-5; TRBD1 or TRBD2 may be the D gene (6 bases each). The V and J ends lost 6 bases and 4 bases respectively, with 18 bases between them. CDR1 is SQVTM, CDR2 ANQGSEA, per germline. CDR3 size: 14 residues. CDR3 sequence reads: CSVGLLGGPETQYF. CDR3 in DNA: TGCAGCGTCGGCCTTCTAGGGGGGCCAGAGACCCAGTACTTC.

This rearrangement joins TRBV28 to TRBJ2-3; D tentatively reads TRBD1 or TRBD2 (6 bases each). There are 16 residues in the CDR3. The V end lost 3 bases, the J end lost 0 bases, and 13 bases lay between the germline ends. Germline CDR1 MDHEN, CDR2 SYDVKM. The CDR3 coding sequence is TGTGCCAGCAGTTTGTTTGGGGGGCCGAGCACAGATACGCAGTATTTT. Its translation is CASSLFGGPSTDTQYF.